The 15 T cell receptor beta chains listed next were all sequenced from one sample in a study of response to subunit inactivated influenza vaccine. TCRdb itself ran the RT-PCR reads through MiXCR, one entry per CDR3 protein. The sample lists 150,000 to 200,000 distinct CDR3 sequences, approximately 11% occurring once. This material consisted of non-naive T cells sorted from PBMCs, taken about 40 days after vaccination. Receptors originate from a man in his fifties who received an inactivated influenza vaccine.

This clonotype occurred many times. CDR3 nucleotide sequence: TGCGCCAGCAGCCAAGACCCCGGGGGGCGGATAATCTATGGCTACACCTTC. Translation gives CASSQDPGGRIIYGYTF. The J gene is TRBJ1-2, the V gene TRBV4-1; possibly TRBD1 for D (6 bases). Trimming stripped 0 bases from V and 4 bases from J, with 18 bases between. The germline gives CDR1 MGHRA, CDR2 YSYEKL. This CDR3 has 17 residues.

In this sample, this clonotype turned up many times. This rearrangement joins TRBV12-3 or TRBV12-4 to TRBJ1-6; 8 bases are shared with TRBD1. The CDR3 runs 14 residues. V lost 6 bases and J lost 7; bases outside the gene matches: 5. The CDR3 loop reads CASRPTGGNSPLHF. In nucleotides, the CDR3 is TGTGCCAGCAGGCCAACAGGGGGGAATTCACCCCTCCACTTT.

This clonotype was seen more than once but under ten times. J is TRBJ2-7 and V is TRBV27; 8 nucleotides align to TRBD2. Per germline, CDR1 MNHEY and CDR2 SMNVEV (reference sequence). CDR3 length: 16 amino acids. V gave up 0 bases and J gave up 6 bases; unmatched junction bases: 10. CDR3: CASSLSLTGGPFEQYF. In DNA form, the CDR3 reads TGTGCCAGCAGTTTATCATTGACGGGAGGGCCGTTCGAGCAGTACTTC.

This CDR3 reads CASSSTIKAGRENEQFF. CDR3 DNA sequence: TGTGCCAGCAGCTCCACTATCAAGGCGGGGAGAGAGAATGAGCAGTTCTTC. The chain carries TRBV13 and TRBJ2-1; the D gene is possibly TRBD2 (6 bases). In germline, CDR1 is PRHDT, CDR2 FYEKMQ (reference sequence). This CDR3 has 17 residues. The germline V and J ends were trimmed by 4 bases and 7 bases, with 23 bases remaining between them.

The rearrangement uses TRBV6-1 and TRBJ2-7; 9 bases line up with TRBD1. J was trimmed by 10 bases and V by 6 bases; bases with no gene match: 16. The CDR3 contains 15 residues. Germline lookup yields CDR1 MNHNS and CDR2 SASEGT. The CDR3 DNA sequence: TGTGCCAGCAGCCCACACCGGGACAGGGCTAGGGAACAGTACTTC. Its protein product is CASSPHRDRAREQYF.

There are a few counts of this clonotype. The chain links TRBV27 to TRBJ2-7; 7 positions agree with TRBD1. Germline CDR1 and CDR2: MNHEY and SMNVEV (reference sequence). The CDR3 spans 14 residues. Losses at the gene ends were 0 bases for V and 7 bases for J; bases not matched to a gene: 6. CDR3 amino acids: CASSLSRQGWEQYF. In nucleotides, the CDR3 is TGTGCCAGCAGTTTATCCCGACAGGGTTGGGAGCAGTACTTC.

The J gene is TRBJ2-2, the V gene TRBV7-9; 8 bases fit TRBD2. Germline lookup yields CDR1 SEHNR and CDR2 FQNEAQ (reference sequence). Trimming at V came to 5 bases and at J to 6 bases, leaving 11 bases not matched to a gene. The CDR3 spans 16 residues. CDR3 sequence (DNA): TGTGCCAGCAGCCTACCTTCGGGGACTAGTCCCGGGGAGCTGTTTTTT. Protein product: CASSLPSGTSPGELFF.

The table lists this clonotype with many counts. The chain joins TRBV20-1 to TRBJ2-7; D possibly corresponds to TRBD1 (6 bases). Germline CDR1 and CDR2: DFQATT and SNEGSKA (reference sequence). Trimming took off 6 bases at V and 7 bases at J, with 22 bases between the two ends. The CDR3 length is 14 residues. DNA for the CDR3: TGCAGTGCAACCCCCCCGGGACATTCCGAAGAGCAGTACTTC. As protein: CSATPPGHSEEQYF.

V usage is TRBV28 and J usage is TRBJ2-1; D is ambiguous. The CDR3 runs to 15 residues. Looked up from germline, CDR1 is MDHEN and CDR2 is SYDVKM. V lost 6 bases, J lost 3 bases, and 15 bases lay in between. Here the CDR3 DNA reads TGTGCCAGCAGCCCAAGAGAGAGGCGCTACAATGAGCAGTTCTTC. Translating it yields CASSPRERRYNEQFF.

This clonotype was counted many times. This rearrangement joins TRBV5-4 to TRBJ2-7; 8 nucleotides agree with TRBD2. The CDR3 is made up of 13 amino acids. V lost 4 bases to trimming and J lost 2 bases; unmatched junction nucleotides: 2. From germline, CDR1 is SGHNT and CDR2 YYREEE (reference sequence). This chain's CDR3 is CASSTGGAYEQYF. For the CDR3, the DNA is TGTGCCAGCAGCACCGGGGGGGCCTACGAGCAGTACTTC.

This clonotype was picked up many times. The chain links TRBV4-2 to TRBJ1-1; no clear D gene. From germline, CDR1 is LGHNA and CDR2 YNFKEQ. V lost 1 base and J lost 1, with 10 bases in between. The CDR3 runs 15 residues. CDR3 region: CASSQAGGANTEAFF. The CDR3 nucleotides are TGTGCCAGCAGCCAAGCTGGAGGAGCGAACACTGAAGCTTTCTTT.

This clonotype was seen repeatedly, ten times or more. The V and J genes are TRBV12-3 or TRBV12-4 and TRBJ2-5; maybe TRBD1 (6 bases). The CDR3 is 13 amino acids. The ends were cut back, 6 bases at V and 6 bases at J, with 14 bases in the middle. The CDR3 loop reads CASSLTGSKTQYF. DNA of the CDR3: TGTGCCAGCAGCCTCACAGGGTCGAAGACCCAGTACTTC.

This clonotype was found many times. The chain recombines TRBV27 with TRBJ1-1; weak D call: TRBD1 (5 bases). Trimming took 4 bases from V and 5 from J, leaving 17 bases between them. The CDR3 is 15 amino acids. CDR1 is MNHEY, CDR2 SMNVEV, per germline (reference sequence). The CDR3 region is CASSSHAGGYTEAFF. CDR3 coding DNA: TGTGCCAGCAGTTCCCACGCGGGGGGTTATACTGAAGCTTTCTTT.

This chain connects TRBV7-2 to TRBJ2-5; 10 bases are shared with TRBD1. From germline, CDR1 is SGHTA and CDR2 FQGNSA. The CDR3 spans 15 residues. Trimming at V came to 3 bases and at J to 5 bases, leaving 6 bases not matched to a gene. CDR3 nucleotide sequence: TGTGCCAGCAGCTTCCGGGACAGGGGTACGGAGACCCAGTACTTC. Protein sequence: CASSFRDRGTETQYF.

The J gene is TRBJ1-5, the V gene TRBV7-6, with D unresolved. This CDR3 region has 13 residues. The germline V gene encodes CDR1 SGHVS and CDR2 FNYEAQ. Trimming stripped 5 bases from V and 4 bases from J, with 9 bases between. CDR3 sequence reads: CASSRTSNQPQHF. CDR3 nucleotide sequence: TGTGCCAGCAGCCGGACGTCTAATCAGCCCCAGCATTTT.